This T cell receptor (beta chain) was sequenced for a study of identical twins. Overall study findings and caveats: Zero-insertion analyses were open to partial confounding by invariant MAIT and iNKT cells. Out-of-frame alpha sequences shared by twins were enriched for low generation probability.

The CDR3 totals 12 residues. Looked up from germline, CDR1 is SGHNT and CDR2 is YENEEA. V was cut by 5 bases and J by 8 bases, with 13 bases left in between. TCRdb analysed the 5' RACE reads with MiXCR anew, one entry per CDR3 protein. This sample yields around 230,000 distinct CDR3 sequences, of which less than 10% are seen a single time; 5% to 6% belongs to the top ten. As for this clonotype: Its specificity is unknown.

All of the donors were Caucasians in good health. The chain carries TRBV11-3 and TRBJ2-7; possibly TRBD2 for D (5 bases). The sequencing input was memory (CD45RO+) T cells sorted from blood. The sequence was collected from a woman younger than 35 in good health. The CDR3 loop reads CASSLEGSKQYF. The DNA of the CDR3 is TGTGCCAGCAGCCTCGAGGGCTCGAAGCAGTACTTC.